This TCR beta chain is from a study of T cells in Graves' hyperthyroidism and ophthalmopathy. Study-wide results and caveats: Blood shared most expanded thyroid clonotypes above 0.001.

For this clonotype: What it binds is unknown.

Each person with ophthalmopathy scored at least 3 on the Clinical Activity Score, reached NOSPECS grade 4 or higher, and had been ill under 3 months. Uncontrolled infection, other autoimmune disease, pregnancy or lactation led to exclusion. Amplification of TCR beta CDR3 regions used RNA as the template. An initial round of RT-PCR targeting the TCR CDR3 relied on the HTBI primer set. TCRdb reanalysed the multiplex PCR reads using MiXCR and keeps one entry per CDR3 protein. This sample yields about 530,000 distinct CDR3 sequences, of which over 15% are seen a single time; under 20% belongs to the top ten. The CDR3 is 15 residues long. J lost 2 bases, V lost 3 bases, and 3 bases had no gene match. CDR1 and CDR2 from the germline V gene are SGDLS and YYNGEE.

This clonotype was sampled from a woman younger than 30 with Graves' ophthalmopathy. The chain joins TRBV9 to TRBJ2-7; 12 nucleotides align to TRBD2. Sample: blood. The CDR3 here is CASSALAGGPYEQYF. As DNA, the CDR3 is TGTGCCAGCAGCGCACTAGCGGGGGGCCCCTACGAGCAGTACTTC.